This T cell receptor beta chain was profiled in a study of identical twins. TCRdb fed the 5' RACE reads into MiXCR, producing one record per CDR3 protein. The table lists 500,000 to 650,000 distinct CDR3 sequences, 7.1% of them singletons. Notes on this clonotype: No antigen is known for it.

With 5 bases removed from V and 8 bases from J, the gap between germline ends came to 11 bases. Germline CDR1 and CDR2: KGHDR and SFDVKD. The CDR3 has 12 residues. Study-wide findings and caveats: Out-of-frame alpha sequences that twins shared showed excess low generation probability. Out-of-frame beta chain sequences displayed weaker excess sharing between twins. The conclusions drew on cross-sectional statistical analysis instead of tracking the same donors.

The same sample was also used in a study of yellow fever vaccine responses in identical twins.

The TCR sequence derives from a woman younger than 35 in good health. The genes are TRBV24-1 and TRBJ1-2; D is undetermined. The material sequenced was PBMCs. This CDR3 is CATSGPARGYTF. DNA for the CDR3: TGTGCCACCAGTGGACCAGCAAGAGGCTACACCTTC.